This TCR beta chain was observed in a study of a mutant IDH1 vaccine in newly diagnosed glioma. Study findings and constraints: Researchers report vaccine-induced immune responses in approximately 93% of patients.

Losses at the gene ends were 5 bases for V and 0 bases for J; bases not matched to a gene: 5. Germline CDR1 SGHNT, CDR2 YENEEA. The CDR3 contains 16 residues. Described time point: week 11, during vaccination. Doses consisted of 300 ug of mutant IDH1 20-mer peptide each, paired with topical imiquimod. New IDH1-mutant, ATRX-lost WHO grade 3 or 4 astrocytomas occurred in donors. Method: immunoSEQ multiplex PCR; TCRdb's copy keeps in-frame clones and lacks some. Among about 62,000 clones listed, 70% to 90% were seen once. This clone was detected only once. Its antigen remains unidentified. This specimen was PBMCs, taken from a glioma patient whose treatment included an IDH1 peptide vaccine. The receptor was isolated from a man between 40 and 49 years old with glioma. The chain combines TRBV11-3 with TRBJ2-5, with 11 bases matching TRBD2. The CDR3: CASSPGTSGYQETQYF. The CDR3 DNA reads TGTGCCAGCAGCCCAGGGACTAGCGGATACCAAGAGACCCAGTACTTC. The variable domain in full, completed from reference TRBV11-3 and TRBJ2-5, reads EAGVVQSPRYKIIEKKQPVAFWCNPISGHNTLYWYLQNLGQGPELLIRYENEEAVDDSQLPKDRFSAERLKGVDSTLKIQPAELGDSAVYLCASSPGTSGYQETQYFGPGTRLLVL.